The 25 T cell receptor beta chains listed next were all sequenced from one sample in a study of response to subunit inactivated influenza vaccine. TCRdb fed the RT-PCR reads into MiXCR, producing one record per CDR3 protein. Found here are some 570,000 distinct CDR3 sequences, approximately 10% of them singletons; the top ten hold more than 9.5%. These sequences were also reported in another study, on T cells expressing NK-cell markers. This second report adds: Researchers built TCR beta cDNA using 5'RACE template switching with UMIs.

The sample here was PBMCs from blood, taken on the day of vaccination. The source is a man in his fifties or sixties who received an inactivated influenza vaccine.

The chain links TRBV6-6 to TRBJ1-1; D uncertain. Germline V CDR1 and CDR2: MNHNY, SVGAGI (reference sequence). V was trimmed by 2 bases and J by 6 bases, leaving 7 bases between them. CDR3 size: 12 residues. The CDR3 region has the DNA TGTGCCAGCAGTTACGCGGGTGCTGAAGCTTTCTTT. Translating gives CASSYAGAEAFF.

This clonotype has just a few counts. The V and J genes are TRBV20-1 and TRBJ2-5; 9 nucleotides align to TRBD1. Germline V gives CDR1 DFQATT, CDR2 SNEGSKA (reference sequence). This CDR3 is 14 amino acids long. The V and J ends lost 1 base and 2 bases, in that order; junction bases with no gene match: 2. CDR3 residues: CSARVGQGQETQYF. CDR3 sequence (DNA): TGCAGTGCTAGAGTTGGACAGGGGCAAGAGACCCAGTACTTC.

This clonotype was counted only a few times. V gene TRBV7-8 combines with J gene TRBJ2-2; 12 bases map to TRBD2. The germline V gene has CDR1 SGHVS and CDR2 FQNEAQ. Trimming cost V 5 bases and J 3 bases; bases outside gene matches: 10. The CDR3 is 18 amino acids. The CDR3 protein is CASSSRLAGAMDTGELFF. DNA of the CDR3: TGTGCCAGCAGCAGCAGACTAGCGGGAGCGATGGACACCGGGGAGCTGTTTTTT.

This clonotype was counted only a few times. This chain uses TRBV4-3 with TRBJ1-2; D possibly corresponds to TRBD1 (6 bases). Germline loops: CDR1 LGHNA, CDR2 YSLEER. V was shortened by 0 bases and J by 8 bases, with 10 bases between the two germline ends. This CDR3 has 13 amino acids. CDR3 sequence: CASSQDLGQGYTF. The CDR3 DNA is TGCGCCAGCAGCCAAGATTTAGGACAGGGCTACACCTTC.

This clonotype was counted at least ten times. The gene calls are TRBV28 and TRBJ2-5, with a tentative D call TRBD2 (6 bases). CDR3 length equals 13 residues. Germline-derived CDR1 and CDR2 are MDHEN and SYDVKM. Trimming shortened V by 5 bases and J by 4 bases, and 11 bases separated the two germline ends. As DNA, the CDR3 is TGTGCCAGCAGTCCAGGGCGGGGAGAGACCCAGTACTTC. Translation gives CASSPGRGETQYF.

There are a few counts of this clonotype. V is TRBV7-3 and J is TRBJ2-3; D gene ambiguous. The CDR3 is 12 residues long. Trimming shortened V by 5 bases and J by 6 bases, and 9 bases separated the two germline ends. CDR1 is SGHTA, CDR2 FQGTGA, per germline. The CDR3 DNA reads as TGTGCCAGCAGCGATCTGAAGGATACGCAGTATTTT. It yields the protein CASSDLKDTQYF.

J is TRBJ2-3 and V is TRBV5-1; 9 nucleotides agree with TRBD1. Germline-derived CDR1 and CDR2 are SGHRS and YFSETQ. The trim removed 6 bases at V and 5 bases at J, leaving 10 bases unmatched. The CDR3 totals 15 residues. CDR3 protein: CASNRQGGAIDTQYF. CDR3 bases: TGCGCCAGCAACAGACAGGGGGGCGCGATAGATACGCAGTATTTT.

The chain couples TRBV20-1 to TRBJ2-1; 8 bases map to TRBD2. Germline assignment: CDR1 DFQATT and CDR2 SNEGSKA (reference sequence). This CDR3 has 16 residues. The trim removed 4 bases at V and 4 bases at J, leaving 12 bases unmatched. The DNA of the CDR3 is TGCAGTGCTACCGGGAAGAGCGGGAGCCAATACAATGAGCAGTTCTTC. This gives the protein CSATGKSGSQYNEQFF.

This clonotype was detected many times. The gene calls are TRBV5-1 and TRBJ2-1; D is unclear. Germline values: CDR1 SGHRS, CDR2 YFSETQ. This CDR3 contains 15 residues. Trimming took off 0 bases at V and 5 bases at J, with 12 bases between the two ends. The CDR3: CASSLGLKDDNEQFF. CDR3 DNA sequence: TGCGCCAGCAGCTTGGGCCTCAAGGATGACAATGAGCAGTTCTTC.

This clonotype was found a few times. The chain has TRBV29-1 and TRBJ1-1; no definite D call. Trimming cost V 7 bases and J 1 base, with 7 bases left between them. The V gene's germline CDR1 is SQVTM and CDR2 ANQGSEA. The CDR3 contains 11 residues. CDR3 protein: CSDRENTEAFF. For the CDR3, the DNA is TGCAGCGATCGTGAGAACACTGAAGCTTTCTTT.

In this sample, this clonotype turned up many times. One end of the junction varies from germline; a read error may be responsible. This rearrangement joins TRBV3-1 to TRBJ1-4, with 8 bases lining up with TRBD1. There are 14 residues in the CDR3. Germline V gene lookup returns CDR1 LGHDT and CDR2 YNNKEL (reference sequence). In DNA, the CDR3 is TGCGCCAGCAGCTCCGGACAGGGTAATGAAAAACTGTTTTTT. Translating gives CASSSGQGNEKLFF.

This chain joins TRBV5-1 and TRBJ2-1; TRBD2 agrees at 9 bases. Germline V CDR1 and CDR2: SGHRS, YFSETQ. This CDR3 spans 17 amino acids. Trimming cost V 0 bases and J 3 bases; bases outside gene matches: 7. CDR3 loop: CASSLAATSGFYNEQFF. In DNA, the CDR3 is TGCGCCAGCAGCTTGGCCGCGACTAGCGGTTTCTACAATGAGCAGTTCTTC.

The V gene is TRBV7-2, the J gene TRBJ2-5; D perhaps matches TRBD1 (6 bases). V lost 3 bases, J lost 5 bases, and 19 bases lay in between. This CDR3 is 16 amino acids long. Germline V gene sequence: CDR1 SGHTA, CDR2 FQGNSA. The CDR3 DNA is TGTGCCAGCAGCTTCCCACTGGACAGTGGCGGGGAGACCCAGTACTTC. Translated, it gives CASSFPLDSGGETQYF. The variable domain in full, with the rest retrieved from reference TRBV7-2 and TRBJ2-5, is GAGVSQSPSNKVTEKGKDVELRCDPISGHTALYWYRQSLGQGLEFLIYFQGNSAPDKSGLPSDRFSAERTGGSVSTLTIQRTQQEDSAVYLCASSFPLDSGGETQYFGPGTRLLVL.

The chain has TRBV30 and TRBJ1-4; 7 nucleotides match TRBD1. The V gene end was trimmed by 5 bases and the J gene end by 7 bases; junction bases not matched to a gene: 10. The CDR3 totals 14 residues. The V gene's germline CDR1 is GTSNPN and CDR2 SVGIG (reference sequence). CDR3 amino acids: CAWGPGQAIEKLFF. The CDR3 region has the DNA TGTGCCTGGGGTCCCGGACAGGCAATTGAAAAACTGTTTTTT. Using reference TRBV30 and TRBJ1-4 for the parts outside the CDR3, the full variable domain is SQTIHQWPATLVQPVGSPLSLECTVEGTSNPNLYWYRQAAGRGLQLLFYSVGIGQISSEVPQNLSASRPQDRQFILSSKKLLLSDSGFYLCAWGPGQAIEKLFFGSGTQLSVL.

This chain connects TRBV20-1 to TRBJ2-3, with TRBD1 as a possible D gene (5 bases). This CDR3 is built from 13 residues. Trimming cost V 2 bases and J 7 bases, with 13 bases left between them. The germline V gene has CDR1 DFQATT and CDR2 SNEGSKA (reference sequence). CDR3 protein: CSARYGAGYTQYF. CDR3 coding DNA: TGCAGTGCTAGATATGGGGCAGGGTATACGCAGTATTTT.

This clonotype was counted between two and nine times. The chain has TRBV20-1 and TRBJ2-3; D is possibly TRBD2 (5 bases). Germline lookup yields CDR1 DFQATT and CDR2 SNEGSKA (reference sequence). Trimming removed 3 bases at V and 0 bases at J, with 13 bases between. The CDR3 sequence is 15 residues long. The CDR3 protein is CSASGAASSTDTQYF. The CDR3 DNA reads TGCAGTGCTAGTGGAGCGGCCTCTAGCACAGATACGCAGTATTTT.

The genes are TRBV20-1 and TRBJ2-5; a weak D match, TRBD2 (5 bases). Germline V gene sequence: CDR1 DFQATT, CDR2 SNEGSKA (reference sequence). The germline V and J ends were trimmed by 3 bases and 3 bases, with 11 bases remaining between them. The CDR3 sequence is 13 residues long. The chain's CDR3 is CSASPSGKETQYF. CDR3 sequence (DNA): TGCAGTGCTAGCCCGAGCGGAAAAGAGACCCAGTACTTC.

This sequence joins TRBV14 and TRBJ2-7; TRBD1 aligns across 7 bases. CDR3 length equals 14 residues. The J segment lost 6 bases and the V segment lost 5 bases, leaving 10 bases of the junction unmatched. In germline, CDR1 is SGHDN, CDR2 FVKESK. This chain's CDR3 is CASSISTGVVEQYF. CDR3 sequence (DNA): TGTGCCAGCAGCATAAGTACAGGGGTCGTCGAGCAGTACTTC.

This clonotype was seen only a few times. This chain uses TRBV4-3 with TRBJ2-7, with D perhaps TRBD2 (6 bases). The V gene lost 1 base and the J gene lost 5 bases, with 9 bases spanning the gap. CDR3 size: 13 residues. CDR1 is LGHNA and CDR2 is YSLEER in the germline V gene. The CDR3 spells CASSQGAGNEQYF. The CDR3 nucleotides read TGCGCCAGCAGCCAAGGCGCGGGAAACGAGCAGTACTTC.

The CDR3 nucleotides read TGCGCCAGCAGCCCCAGACAGGGCCTATCAGCTAACTATGGCTACACCTTC. Translation: CASSPRQGLSANYGYTF. The gene calls are TRBV5-1 and TRBJ1-2; 7 positions agree with TRBD1. From germline, CDR1 is SGHRS and CDR2 YFSETQ. The J segment lost 0 bases and the V segment lost 4 bases, leaving 12 bases of the junction unmatched. This CDR3 spans 17 amino acids.

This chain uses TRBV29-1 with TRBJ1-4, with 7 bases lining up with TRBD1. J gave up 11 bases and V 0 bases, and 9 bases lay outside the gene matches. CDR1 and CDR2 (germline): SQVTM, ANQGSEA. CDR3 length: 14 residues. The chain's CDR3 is CSVEDPRGARKLFF. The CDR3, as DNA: TGCAGCGTTGAAGACCCCAGGGGGGCGAGGAAACTGTTTTTT.

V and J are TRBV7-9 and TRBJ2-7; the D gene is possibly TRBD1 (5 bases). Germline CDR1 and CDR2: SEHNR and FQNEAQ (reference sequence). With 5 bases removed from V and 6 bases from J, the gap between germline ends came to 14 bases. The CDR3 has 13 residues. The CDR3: CASSPDMGREQYF. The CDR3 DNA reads TGTGCCAGCAGCCCCGACATGGGGCGCGAGCAGTACTTC.

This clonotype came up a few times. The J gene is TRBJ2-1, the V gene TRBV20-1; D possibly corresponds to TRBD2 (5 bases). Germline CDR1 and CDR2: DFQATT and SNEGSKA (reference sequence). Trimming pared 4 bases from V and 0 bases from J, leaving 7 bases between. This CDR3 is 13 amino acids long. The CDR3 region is CSATRDSYNEQFF. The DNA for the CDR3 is TGCAGTGCTACTCGGGACTCCTACAATGAGCAGTTCTTC.

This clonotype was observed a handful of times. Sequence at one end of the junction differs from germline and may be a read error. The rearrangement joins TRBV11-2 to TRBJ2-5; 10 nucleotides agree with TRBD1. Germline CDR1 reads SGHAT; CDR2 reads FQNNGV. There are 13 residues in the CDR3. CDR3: CASSFFDRDRGIF. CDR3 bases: TGTGCCAGCAGCTTTTTTGACCGGGACAGGGGAATCTTC.

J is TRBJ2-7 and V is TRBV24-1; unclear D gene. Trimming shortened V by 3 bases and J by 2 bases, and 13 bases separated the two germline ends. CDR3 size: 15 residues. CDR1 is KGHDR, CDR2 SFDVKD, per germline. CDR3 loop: CATSDAGSRPYEQYF. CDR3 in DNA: TGTGCCACCAGTGATGCCGGATCCCGGCCCTACGAGCAGTACTTC.